The clone carrying this T cell receptor beta chain has a handful of counts. What it recognizes is unknown. Germline V gene sequence: CDR1 SGDLS, CDR2 YYNGEE. With V trimmed by 3 bases and J by 6 bases, 11 bases remained unmatched. The CDR3 length is 16 residues. Execution of the assay was at deep level. Each PCR replicate from the sorted subsets contained approximately 0.2 ug DNA, which is tens of thousands of T cell genomes. Sequencing used immunoSEQ multiplex PCR; TCRdb keeps in-frame clones, though not all of them. This table holds about 1.1 million clones, approximately 77% found once. This sample stems from a study of shared clonotypes between healthy human individuals. Study results and limitations: Clonotypes shared by all four sorted-subset donors had higher generation probabilities than non-shared clonotypes. The authors expected sequencing depth to affect clonotype sharing among donors.

The chain couples TRBV9 to TRBJ2-7; 11 positions agree with TRBD2. The material sequenced was memory CD4+ T cells from PBMCs. Regarding subset: CD45RA-negative fraction. The clonotype originates from a man younger than 30 in good health. Some clones in this sample may be carry-over from other donors' samples. CDR3 nucleotide sequence: TGTGCCAGCAGCGCTTCCATAGCGGGAGGGCCTGGCGAGCAGTACTTC. This translates into CASSASIAGGPGEQYF.